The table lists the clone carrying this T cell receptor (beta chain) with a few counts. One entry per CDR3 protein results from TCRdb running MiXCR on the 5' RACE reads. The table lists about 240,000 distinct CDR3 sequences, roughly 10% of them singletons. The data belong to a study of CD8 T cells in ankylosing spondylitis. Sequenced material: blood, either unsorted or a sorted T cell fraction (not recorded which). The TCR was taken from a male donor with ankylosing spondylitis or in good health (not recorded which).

CDR3 in amino acids: CASSLRFTGGDTGELFF. Written as DNA, the CDR3 is TGTGCCAGCAGCTTACGATTCACAGGGGGTGACACCGGGGAGCTGTTTTTT. V usage is TRBV11-2 and J usage is TRBJ2-2, with TRBD1 identical over 8 bases. J was trimmed by 3 bases and V by 2 bases; bases with no gene match: 8. This CDR3 is built from 17 residues. The germline V gene encodes CDR1 SGHAT and CDR2 FQNNGV.